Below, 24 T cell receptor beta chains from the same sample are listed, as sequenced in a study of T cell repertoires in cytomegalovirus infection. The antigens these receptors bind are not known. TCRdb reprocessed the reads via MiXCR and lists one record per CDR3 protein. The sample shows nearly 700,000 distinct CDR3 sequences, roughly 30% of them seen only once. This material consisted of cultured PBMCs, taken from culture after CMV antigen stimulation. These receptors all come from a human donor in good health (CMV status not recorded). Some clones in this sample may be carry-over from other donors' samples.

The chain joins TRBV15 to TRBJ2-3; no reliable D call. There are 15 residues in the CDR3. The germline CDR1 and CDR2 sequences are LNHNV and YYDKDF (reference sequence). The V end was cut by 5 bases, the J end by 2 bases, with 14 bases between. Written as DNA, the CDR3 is TGTGCCACCAGCCAAATACCTAAACCCACAGATACGCAGTATTTT. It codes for CATSQIPKPTDTQYF.

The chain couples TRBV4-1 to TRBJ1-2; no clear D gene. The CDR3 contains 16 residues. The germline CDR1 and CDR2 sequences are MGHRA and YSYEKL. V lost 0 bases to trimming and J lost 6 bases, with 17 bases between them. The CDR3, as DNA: TGCGCCAGCAGCCAAGATACCTTTTCGTTAAGGGATGGCTACACCTTC. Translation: CASSQDTFSLRDGYTF.

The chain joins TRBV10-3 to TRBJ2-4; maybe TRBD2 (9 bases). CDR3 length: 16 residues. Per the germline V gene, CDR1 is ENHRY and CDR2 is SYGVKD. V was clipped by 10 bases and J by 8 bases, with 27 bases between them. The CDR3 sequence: CATRGPIAGEGDIQYF. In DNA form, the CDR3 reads TGTGCCACCAGGGGGCCAATAGCGGGAGAGGGGGACATTCAGTACTTC.

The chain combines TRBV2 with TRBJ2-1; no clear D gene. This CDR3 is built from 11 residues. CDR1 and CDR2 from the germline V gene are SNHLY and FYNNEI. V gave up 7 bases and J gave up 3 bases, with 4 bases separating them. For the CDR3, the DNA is TGTGCCAGCAAAAACTACAATGAGCAGTTCTTC. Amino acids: CASKNYNEQFF.

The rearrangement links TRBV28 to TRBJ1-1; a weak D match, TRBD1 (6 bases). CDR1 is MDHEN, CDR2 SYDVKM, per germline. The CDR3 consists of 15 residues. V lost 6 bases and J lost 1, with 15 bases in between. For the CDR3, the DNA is TGTGCCAGCAGGTCCGGGGGGGCAAGGAACACTGAAGCTTTCTTT. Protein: CASRSGGARNTEAFF. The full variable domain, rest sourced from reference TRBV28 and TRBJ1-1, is DVKVTQSSRYLVKRTGEKVFLECVQDMDHENMFWYRQDPGLGLRLIYFSYDVKMKEKGDIPEGYSVSREKKERFSLILESASTNQTSMYLCASRSGGARNTEAFFGQGTRLTVV.

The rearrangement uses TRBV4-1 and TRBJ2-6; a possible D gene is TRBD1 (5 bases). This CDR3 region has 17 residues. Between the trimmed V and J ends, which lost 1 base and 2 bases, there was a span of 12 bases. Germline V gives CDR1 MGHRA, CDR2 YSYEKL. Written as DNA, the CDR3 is TGCGCCAGCAGCCAAGTGGCAGGGTTAGCTGGGGCCAACGTCCTGACTTTC. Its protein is CASSQVAGLAGANVLTF.

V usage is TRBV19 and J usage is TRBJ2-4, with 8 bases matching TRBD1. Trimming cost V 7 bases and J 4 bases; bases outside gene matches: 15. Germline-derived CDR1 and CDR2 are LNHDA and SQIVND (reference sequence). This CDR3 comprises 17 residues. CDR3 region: CASTYTTQGAFKNIQYF. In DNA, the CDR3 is TGTGCCAGTACCTACACAACCCAGGGGGCGTTTAAAAACATTCAGTACTTC. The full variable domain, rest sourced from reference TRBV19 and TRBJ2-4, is DGGITQSPKYLFRKEGQNVTLSCEQNLNHDAMYWYRQDPGQGLRLIYYSQIVNDFQKGDIAEGYSVSREKKESFPLTVTSAQKNPTAFYLCASTYTTQGAFKNIQYFGAGTRLSVL.

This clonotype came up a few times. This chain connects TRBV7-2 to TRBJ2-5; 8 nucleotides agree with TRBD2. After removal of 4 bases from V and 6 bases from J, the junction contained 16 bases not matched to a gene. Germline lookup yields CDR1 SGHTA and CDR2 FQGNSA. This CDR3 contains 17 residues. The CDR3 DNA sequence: TGTGCCAGCAGCTCCGGGGGGGGGGGACGAAGGTGGCAGACCCAGTACTTC. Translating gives CASSSGGGGRRWQTQYF.

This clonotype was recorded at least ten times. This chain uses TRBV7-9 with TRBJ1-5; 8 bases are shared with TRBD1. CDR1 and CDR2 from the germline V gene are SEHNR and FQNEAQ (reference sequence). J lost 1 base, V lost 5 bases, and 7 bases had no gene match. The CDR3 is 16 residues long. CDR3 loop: CASSTGQGGSNQPQHF. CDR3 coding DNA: TGTGCCAGCAGCACAGGACAGGGCGGGAGCAATCAGCCCCAGCATTTT.

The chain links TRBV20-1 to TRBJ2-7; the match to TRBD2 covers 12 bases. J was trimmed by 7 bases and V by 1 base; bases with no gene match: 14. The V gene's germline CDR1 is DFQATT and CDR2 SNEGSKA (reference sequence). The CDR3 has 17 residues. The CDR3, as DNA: TGCAGTGCTAGAGGTTCGAGACTAGCGGGAGCTGTGGGAGAGCAGTACTTC. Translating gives CSARGSRLAGAVGEQYF.

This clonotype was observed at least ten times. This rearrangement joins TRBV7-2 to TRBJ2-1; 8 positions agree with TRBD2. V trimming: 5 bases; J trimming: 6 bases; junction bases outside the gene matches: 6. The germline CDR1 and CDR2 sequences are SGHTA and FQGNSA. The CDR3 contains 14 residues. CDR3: CASSRLASINEQFF. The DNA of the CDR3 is TGTGCCAGCAGCCGACTAGCGAGCATCAATGAGCAGTTCTTC.

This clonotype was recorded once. The CDR3 bases are TGTGCCATCAGCCCCTCGCGGGGGGGCCGCACAGATACGCAGTATTTT. Its translation is CAISPSRGGRTDTQYF. The chain employs TRBV10-3 and TRBJ2-3; 9 bases are shared with TRBD2. This CDR3 region has 16 residues. Looked up from germline, CDR1 is ENHRY and CDR2 is SYGVKD. V dropped 6 bases and J dropped 1; count of bases not matched to a gene: 8.

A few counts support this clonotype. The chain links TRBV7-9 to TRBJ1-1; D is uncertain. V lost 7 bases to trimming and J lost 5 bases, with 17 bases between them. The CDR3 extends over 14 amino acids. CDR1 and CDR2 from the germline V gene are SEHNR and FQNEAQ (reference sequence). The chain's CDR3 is CASTLTPVGTEAFF. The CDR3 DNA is TGTGCCAGCACCCTCACCCCGGTCGGTACTGAAGCTTTCTTT.

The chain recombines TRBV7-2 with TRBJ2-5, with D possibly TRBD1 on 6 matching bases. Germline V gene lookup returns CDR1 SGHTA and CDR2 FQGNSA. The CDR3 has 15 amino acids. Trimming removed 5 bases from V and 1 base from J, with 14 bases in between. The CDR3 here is CASSLSGTLQETQYF. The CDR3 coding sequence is TGTGCCAGCAGCCTATCCGGGACACTCCAAGAGACCCAGTACTTC.

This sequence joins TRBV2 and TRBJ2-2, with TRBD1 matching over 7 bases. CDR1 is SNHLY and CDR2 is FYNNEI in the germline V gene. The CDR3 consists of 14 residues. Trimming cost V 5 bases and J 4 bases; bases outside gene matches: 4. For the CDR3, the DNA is TGTGCCAGCAGTCGACAGGGTAGCACCGGGGAGCTGTTTTTT. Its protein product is CASSRQGSTGELFF.

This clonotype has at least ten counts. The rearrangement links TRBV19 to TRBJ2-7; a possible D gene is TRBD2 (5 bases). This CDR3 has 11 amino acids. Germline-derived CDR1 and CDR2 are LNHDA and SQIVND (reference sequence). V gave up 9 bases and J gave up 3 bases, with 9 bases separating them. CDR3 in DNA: TGTGCCAGCGGTCGGGGCTACGAGCAGTACTTC. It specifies CASGRGYEQYF.

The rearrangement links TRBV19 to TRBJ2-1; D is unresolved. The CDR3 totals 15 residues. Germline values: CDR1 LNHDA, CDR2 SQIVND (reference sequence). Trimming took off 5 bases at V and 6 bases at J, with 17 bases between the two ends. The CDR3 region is CASSPLRNPANEQFF. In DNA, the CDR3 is TGTGCCAGTAGTCCACTCCGAAACCCCGCCAATGAGCAGTTCTTC.

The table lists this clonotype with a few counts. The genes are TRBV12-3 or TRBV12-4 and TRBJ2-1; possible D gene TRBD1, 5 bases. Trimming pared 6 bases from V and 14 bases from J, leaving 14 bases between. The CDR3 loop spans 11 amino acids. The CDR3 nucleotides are TGTGCCAGCAGAAGACAGACCTCGGAGTTCTTC. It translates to CASRRQTSEFF.

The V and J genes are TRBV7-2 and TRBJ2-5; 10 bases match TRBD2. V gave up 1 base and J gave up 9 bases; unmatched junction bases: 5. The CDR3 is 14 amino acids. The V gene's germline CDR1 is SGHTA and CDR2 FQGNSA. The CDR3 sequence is CASSLGTSGSPQYF. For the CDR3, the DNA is TGTGCCAGCAGCTTAGGGACTAGCGGCTCCCCCCAGTACTTC.

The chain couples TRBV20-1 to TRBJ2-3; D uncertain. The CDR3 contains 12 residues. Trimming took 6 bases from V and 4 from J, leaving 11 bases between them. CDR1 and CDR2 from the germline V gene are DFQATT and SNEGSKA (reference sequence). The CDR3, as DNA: TGCAGTGCCCCGGGCAGAGCAGATACGCAGTATTTT. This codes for CSAPGRADTQYF.

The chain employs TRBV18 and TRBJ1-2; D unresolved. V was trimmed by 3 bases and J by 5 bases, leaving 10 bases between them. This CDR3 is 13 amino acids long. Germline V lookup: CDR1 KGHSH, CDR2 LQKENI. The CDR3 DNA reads TGTGCCAGCTCACCCTCGCTGAGTTATGGCTACACCTTC. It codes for CASSPSLSYGYTF.

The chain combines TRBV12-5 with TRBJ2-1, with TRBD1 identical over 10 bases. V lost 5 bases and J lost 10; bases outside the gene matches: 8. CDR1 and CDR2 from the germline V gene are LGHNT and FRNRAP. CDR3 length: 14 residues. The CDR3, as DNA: TGTGCTAGTGGTGCGGGACAGGGGCCCCACGAGCAGTTCTTC. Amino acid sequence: CASGAGQGPHEQFF.

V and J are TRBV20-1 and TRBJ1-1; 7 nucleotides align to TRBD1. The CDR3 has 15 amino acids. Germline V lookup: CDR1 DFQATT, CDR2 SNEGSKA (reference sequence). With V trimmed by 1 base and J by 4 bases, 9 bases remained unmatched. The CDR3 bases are TGCAGTGCTAGAGGCCTAGACAGGGCAAGCACTGAAGCTTTCTTT. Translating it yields CSARGLDRASTEAFF.

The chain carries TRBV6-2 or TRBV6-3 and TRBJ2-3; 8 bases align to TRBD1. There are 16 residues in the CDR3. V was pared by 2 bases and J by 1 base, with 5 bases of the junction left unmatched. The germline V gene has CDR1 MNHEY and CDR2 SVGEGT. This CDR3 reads CASSYAAGQGTDTQYF. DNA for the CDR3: TGTGCCAGCAGTTACGCCGCGGGACAGGGCACAGATACGCAGTATTTT.